This T cell receptor beta chain is from a study of metastatic and nonmetastatic thyroid tumors. Ahead of thyroid surgery, no patient had received treatment of any kind. TCRdb re-called the PCR reads with MiXCR. This sample has approximately 28,000 clones, with roughly 17% found just once. The sequencing sample was made of blood. The receptor was isolated from a male donor with papillary thyroid cancer or a benign thyroid nodule (not recorded which). Some clones in this sample may be carry-over from other donors' samples.

CDR3 in DNA: TGTGCCAGCAGTGGGAGGGCACTAGCGGGGAGAGATACGCAGTATTTT. This gives the protein CASSGRALAGRDTQYF. The chain employs TRBV6-1 and TRBJ2-3; 10 bases fit TRBD2. The junction had 9 bases not matched to a gene; V was cut back by 4 bases and J by 5 bases. The CDR3 has 16 amino acids. Germline CDR1 and CDR2: MNHNS and SASEGT.